One sample yielded the 13 T cell receptor beta chains listed below, sequenced in a study of somatic mutations in cytotoxic T cells in rheumatoid arthritis (dated by TCRdb to about 2017). Library prep was done by the immunoSEQ multiplex PCR assay. This immuneACCESS table, as held by TCRdb, lists in-frame sequences with V and J called but not all clones. Of the missing ones, under half trace to an unresolved V gene in checked studies; the others have no known cause. This sample is represented by tens of thousands of clones; approximately 86% of them were singletons. The ten largest clones add up to around 9% of the sample. The specimen was CD8+ T cells sorted from blood. These receptors all stem from an adult with rheumatoid arthritis.

The V and J genes are TRBV7-2 and TRBJ1-4; the D gene is possibly TRBD1 (5 bases). Germline V gene sequence: CDR1 SGHTA, CDR2 FQGNSA. CDR3 length: 14 amino acids. V lost 3 bases, J lost 6 bases, and 11 bases lay in between. DNA of the CDR3: TGTGCCAGCAGCTTTGGGGGGAATTATGAAAAACTGTTTTTT. It encodes CASSFGGNYEKLFF.

This clone appeared a single time. CDR3 sequence (DNA): TGTGCCAGCAGTTCTTTCTACAGGGGGCCCGGGGTGGAGACCCAGTACTTC. Residues: CASSSFYRGPGVETQYF. This chain links TRBV27 with TRBJ2-5; 9 bases are shared with TRBD1. This CDR3 region has 17 residues. Per germline, CDR1 MNHEY and CDR2 SMNVEV (reference sequence). Trimming took 4 bases from V and 5 from J; bases not matched to a gene: 14.

This clone was seen more than once but under ten times. The rearrangement uses TRBV18 and TRBJ1-1, with D uncertain. This CDR3 has 11 residues. CDR1 is KGHSH, CDR2 LQKENI, per germline. Trimming stripped 6 bases from V and 2 bases from J, with 4 bases between. The CDR3 nucleotides read TGTGCCAGCTCTCCCAACACTGAAGCTTTCTTT. Translation: CASSPNTEAFF. The full variable domain, in which reference TRBV18 and TRBJ1-1 provide the parts outside the CDR3, is NAGVMQNPRHLVRRRGQEARLRCSPMKGHSHVYWYRQLPEEGLKFMVYLQKENIIDESGMPKERFSAEFPKEGPSILRIQQVVRGDSAAYFCASSPNTEAFFGQGTRLTVV.

This clone came up a few times. V usage is TRBV7-9 and J usage is TRBJ2-7; 11 nucleotides line up with TRBD2. Germline CDR1 and CDR2: SEHNR and FQNEAQ (reference sequence). With 3 bases clipped from V and 0 bases from J, the junction kept 10 bases outside the gene matches. This CDR3 spans 18 amino acids. The CDR3 spells CASSLYKGLADYSYEQYF. In DNA form, the CDR3 reads TGTGCCAGCAGCTTGTATAAGGGACTAGCGGATTACTCCTACGAGCAGTACTTC.

V and J are TRBV5-4 and TRBJ1-3; 8 bases line up with TRBD1. The CDR3 has 13 amino acids. The germline V gene encodes CDR1 SGHNT and CDR2 YYREEE (reference sequence). Unmatched junction bases numbered 6, after V lost 9 bases and J lost 4 bases. CDR3 DNA sequence: TGTGCCACCCAGGACAGGGACGGAAACACCATATATTTT. It translates to CATQDRDGNTIYF.

The chain uses TRBV19 and TRBJ2-7; tentatively, D is TRBD2 (5 bases). Germline CDR1 is LNHDA and CDR2 is SQIVND (reference sequence). The CDR3 loop spans 14 amino acids. Trimming pared 3 bases from V and 2 bases from J, leaving 11 bases between. CDR3 residues: CASSMGAEAYEQYF. CDR3 sequence (DNA): TGTGCCAGTAGTATGGGAGCCGAAGCCTACGAGCAGTACTTC.

The chain combines TRBV27 with TRBJ2-3; D gene ambiguous. The CDR3 runs to 11 residues. Germline V gene sequence: CDR1 MNHEY, CDR2 SMNVEV (reference sequence). V lost 6 bases and J lost 6, with 7 bases in between. CDR3 coding DNA: TGTGCCAGCAGGCATTGGGATACGCAGTATTTT. Its translation is CASRHWDTQYF.

This chain links TRBV7-3 with TRBJ2-1, with a weak D call TRBD2 (6 bases). The germline CDR1 and CDR2 sequences are SGHTA and FQGTGA. V shed 5 bases and J shed 2 bases, with 13 bases lying between them. The CDR3 contains 15 residues. CDR3 DNA: TGTGCCAGCAGCCCAGGGACTCTAACCTACAATGAGCAGTTCTTC. It encodes CASSPGTLTYNEQFF.

This clone appeared a single time. V and J are TRBV30 and TRBJ2-1; no clear D. The CDR3 covers 14 residues. Per the germline V gene, CDR1 is GTSNPN and CDR2 is SVGIG (reference sequence). The V gene lost 1 base and the J gene lost 6 bases, with 13 bases spanning the gap. DNA of the CDR3: TGTGCCTGGAGTGACGTCCAAGGCTCCAATGAGCAGTTCTTC. Amino acid sequence: CAWSDVQGSNEQFF.

The gene calls are TRBV5-6 and TRBJ1-4, with D unresolved. The CDR3 sequence is 16 residues long. From germline, CDR1 is SGHDT and CDR2 YYEEEE. V was trimmed by 0 bases and J by 8 bases, leaving 17 bases between them. The CDR3 DNA reads TGTGCCAGCAGCTTGGAGGCCCAGACTGGGATAGAAAAACTGTTTTTT. Translation gives CASSLEAQTGIEKLFF.

This clone showed up just once. The genes are TRBV27 and TRBJ2-3; D possibly corresponds to TRBD1 (7 bases). This CDR3 contains 14 residues. Trimming left V 7 bases short and J 0 bases short, with 11 bases between. CDR1 is MNHEY, CDR2 SMNVEV, per germline (reference sequence). The CDR3 protein is CASTRGTSTDTQYF. Here the CDR3 DNA reads TGTGCCAGCACCAGGGGGACTAGCACAGATACGCAGTATTTT.

The chain combines TRBV9 with TRBJ2-3; D is perhaps TRBD2 (5 bases). V was cut by 3 bases and J by 2 bases, with 10 bases left in between. The CDR3 consists of 14 residues. Germline V gene data show CDR1 as SGDLS and CDR2 as YYNGEE. CDR3 bases: TGTGCCAGCAGCGCCCGGACTTCCACAGATACGCAGTATTTT. This gives the protein CASSARTSTDTQYF.

In nucleotides, the CDR3 is TGTGCCAGCAGCACCGGGACTAGCGGGACCCAAGATACGCAGTATTTT. Its translation is CASSTGTSGTQDTQYF. V and J are TRBV9 and TRBJ2-3; 13 positions match TRBD2. The CDR3 runs to 16 residues. V dropped 4 bases and J dropped 5; count of bases not matched to a gene: 7. The germline CDR1 and CDR2 sequences are SGDLS and YYNGEE.